The table lists the clone carrying this TCR beta chain with a few counts. What it binds is unknown. This sample was included in a study of T-cell memory formation after mild COVID-19. Whole-study findings and limits: The CD4+ clones that contracted clustered mainly within CM and EM, and the CD8+ clones concentrated in EMRA. Confirmation of SARS-CoV-2 specificity was lacking for second-wave clones peaking day 37.

The CDR3 has 13 amino acids. Deletions cut 3 bases from V and 7 bases from J, with 12 bases between. Germline values: CDR1 SGHVS, CDR2 FQNEAQ. TCRdb analysed the 5' RACE reads with MiXCR anew, one entry per CDR3 protein. Of 550,000 to 700,000 distinct CDR3 sequences listed, 15% to 20% are singletons. The source of this sequence is an adult woman who had mild COVID-19 (a few samples of this study predate the infection). Cell type and time point are not known. Sequenced material: PBMCs or a T cell subset sorted from them (not recorded which). V is TRBV7-8 and J is TRBJ1-2; TRBD1 is a possible D gene (5 bases). CDR3 nucleotide sequence: TGTGCCAGCAGCTTTGAGGGGATCTTTGGCTACACCTTC. Translating it yields CASSFEGIFGYTF.